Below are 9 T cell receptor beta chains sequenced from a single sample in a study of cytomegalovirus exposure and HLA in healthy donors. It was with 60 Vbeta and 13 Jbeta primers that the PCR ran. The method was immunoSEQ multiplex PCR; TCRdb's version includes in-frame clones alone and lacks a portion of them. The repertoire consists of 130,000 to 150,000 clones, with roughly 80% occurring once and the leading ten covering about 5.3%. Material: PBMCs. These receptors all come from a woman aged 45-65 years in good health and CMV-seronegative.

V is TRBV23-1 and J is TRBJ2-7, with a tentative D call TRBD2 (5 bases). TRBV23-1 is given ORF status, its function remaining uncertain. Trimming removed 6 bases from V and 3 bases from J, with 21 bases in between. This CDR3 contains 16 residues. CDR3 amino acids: CASSPRGQKTNYEQYF. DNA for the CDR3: TGCGCCAGCAGCCCCCGCGGGCAGAAGACTAACTACGAGCAGTACTTC.

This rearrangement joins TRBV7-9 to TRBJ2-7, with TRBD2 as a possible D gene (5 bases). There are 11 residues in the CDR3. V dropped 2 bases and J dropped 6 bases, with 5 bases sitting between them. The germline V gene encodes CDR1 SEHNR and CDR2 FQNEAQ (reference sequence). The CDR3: CASSLSGEQYF. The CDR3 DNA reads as TGTGCCAGCAGCTTAAGCGGCGAGCAGTACTTC.

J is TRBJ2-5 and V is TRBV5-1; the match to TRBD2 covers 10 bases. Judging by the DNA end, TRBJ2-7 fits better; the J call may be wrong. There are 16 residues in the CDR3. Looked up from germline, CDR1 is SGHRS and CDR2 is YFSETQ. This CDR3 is CASSSWTSGTFYEQYF. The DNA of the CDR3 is TGCGCCAGCAGCTCCTGGACTAGCGGCACCTTCTACGAGCAGTACTTC.

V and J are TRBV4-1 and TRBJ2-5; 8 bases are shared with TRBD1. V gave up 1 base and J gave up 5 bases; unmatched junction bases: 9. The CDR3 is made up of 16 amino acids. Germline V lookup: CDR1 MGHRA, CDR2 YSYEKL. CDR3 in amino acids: CASSQGWTGSMETQYF. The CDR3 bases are TGCGCCAGCAGCCAAGGATGGACAGGGAGCATGGAGACCCAGTACTTC.

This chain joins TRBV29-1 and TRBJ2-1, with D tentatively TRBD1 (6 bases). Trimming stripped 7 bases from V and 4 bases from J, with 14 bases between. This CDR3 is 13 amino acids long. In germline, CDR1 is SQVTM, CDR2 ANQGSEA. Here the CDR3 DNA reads TGCAGCGCTCGGGACACCGCATACAATGAGCAGTTCTTC. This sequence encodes CSARDTAYNEQFF.

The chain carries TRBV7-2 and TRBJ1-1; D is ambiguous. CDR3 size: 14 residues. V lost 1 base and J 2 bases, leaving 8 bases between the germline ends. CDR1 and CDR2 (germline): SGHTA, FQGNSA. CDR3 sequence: CASSLVRGNTEAFF. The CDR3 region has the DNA TGTGCCAGCAGCTTAGTCCGGGGAAACACTGAAGCTTTCTTT.

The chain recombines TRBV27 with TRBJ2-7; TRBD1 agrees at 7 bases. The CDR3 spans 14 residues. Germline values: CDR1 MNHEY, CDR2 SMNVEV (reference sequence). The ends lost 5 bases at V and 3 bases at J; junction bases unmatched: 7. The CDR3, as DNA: TGTGCCAGCAGTCCCTTCGACAGGGTCTACGAGCAGTACTTC. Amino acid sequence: CASSPFDRVYEQYF.

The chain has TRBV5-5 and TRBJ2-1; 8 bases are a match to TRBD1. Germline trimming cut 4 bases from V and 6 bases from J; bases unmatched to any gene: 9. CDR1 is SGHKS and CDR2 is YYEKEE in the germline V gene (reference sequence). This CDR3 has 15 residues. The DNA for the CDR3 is TGTGCCAGCAGCCCGACAGGGGCGCAGAGCAATGAGCAGTTCTTC. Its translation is CASSPTGAQSNEQFF.

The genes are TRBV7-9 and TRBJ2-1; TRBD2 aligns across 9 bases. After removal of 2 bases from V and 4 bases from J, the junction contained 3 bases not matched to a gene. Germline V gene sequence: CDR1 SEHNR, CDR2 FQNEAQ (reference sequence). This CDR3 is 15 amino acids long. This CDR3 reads CASSLTAGGYNEQFF. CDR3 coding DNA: TGTGCCAGCAGCTTAACAGCGGGGGGATACAATGAGCAGTTCTTC.